This T cell receptor (beta chain) was recorded in a study of regulatory T cells in long-lasting Graves disease. Time point of the sample: newly diagnosed GD, antithyroid drugs for less than 3 months. Scientists built the TCR library using RNA that was extracted from PBMCs. This clonotype was detected ten times or more. Library construction for TCR beta used iRepertoire HTBI primers and Arm-PCR of CDR3 regions. One entry per CDR3 protein results from TCRdb running MiXCR on the multiplex PCR reads. The table includes under 250,000 distinct CDR3 sequences, around 20% detected once. Trimming left V 3 bases short and J 1 base short, with 13 bases between. This CDR3 region has 15 residues. Germline-derived CDR1 and CDR2 are MDHEN and SYDVKM.

The material was peripheral blood mononuclear cells (PBMCs), obtained at new diagnosis, from a patient treated with antithyroid drugs. This chain joins TRBV28 and TRBJ2-7, with D perhaps matching TRBD1 (5 bases). The clonotype originates from a female donor with Graves disease. The chain's CDR3 is CASSFVWTRSYEQYF. CDR3 coding DNA: TGTGCCAGCAGTTTCGTCTGGACAAGATCCTACGAGCAGTACTTC.